This entry describes one TCR beta chain. The target antigen is unknown. Germline V lookup: CDR1 MNHEY, CDR2 SVGEGT. The CDR3 has 13 amino acids. The V end lost 11 bases, the J end lost 2 bases, and 16 bases lay between the germline ends. The sample belongs to a study of T cell repertoires in cytomegalovirus infection. About the study: The study used recently identified HLA-C-restricted and well-studied HLA-B-restricted CMV epitopes. Indications of both CMV infection and matching HLA type were provided by public TCR beta signatures.

Regarding the study as a whole: In two of eight donors, the top clonotype was HLA-C-restricted CMV-specific.

MiXCR, run by TCRdb on the reads, gives a single entry per CDR3 protein. The sample records approximately 470,000 distinct CDR3 sequences, roughly 43% being singletons. This specimen was cultured PBMCs, taken from culture after CMV antigen stimulation. This TCR came from a human donor in good health (CMV status not recorded). Some clones in this sample may be carry-over from other donors' samples. V gene TRBV6-2 or TRBV6-3 combines with J gene TRBJ2-7, with a tentative D call TRBD2 (6 bases). CDR3 sequence reads: CAVNRRDTYEQYF. The DNA of the CDR3 is TGTGCCGTAAATCGGCGGGATACCTACGAGCAGTACTTC.